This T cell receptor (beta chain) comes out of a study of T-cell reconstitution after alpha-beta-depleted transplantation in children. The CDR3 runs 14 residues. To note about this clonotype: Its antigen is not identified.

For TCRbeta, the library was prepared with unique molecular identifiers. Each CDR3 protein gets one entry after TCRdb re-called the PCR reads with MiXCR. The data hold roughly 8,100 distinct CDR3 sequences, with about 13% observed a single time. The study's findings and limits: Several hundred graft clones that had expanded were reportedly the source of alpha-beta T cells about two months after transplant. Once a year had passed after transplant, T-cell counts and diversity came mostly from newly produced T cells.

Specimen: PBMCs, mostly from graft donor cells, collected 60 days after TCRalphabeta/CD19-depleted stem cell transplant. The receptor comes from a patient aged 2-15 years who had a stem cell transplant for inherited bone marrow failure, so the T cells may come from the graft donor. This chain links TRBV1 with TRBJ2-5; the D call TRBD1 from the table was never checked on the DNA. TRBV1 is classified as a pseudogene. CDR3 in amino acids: CSGGQGPGGETQYF. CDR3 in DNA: TGCAGCGGGGGCCAGGGGCCGGGCGGGGAGACCCAGTACTTC.